This TCR beta chain originates from a study of T cell responses to AZD1222 COVID-19 vaccine. Across the whole study: Researchers grouped second doses given at about 4 or about 12 weeks into one pool.

General study points: Every sample of the repertoires postdated the peak T cell response. Clonal diversity may have been underestimated in mostly white British donors. Only a handful of AZD1222 recipients, more than five in all, had baseline seropositivity.

Sequencing used immunoSEQ multiplex PCR; TCRdb keeps in-frame clones, though not all of them. The sample contains 90,000 to 150,000 clones, more than 75% of which appear only once. Concerning this clone: As yet, its antigen is unknown.

V gave up 5 bases and J gave up 5 bases, with 9 bases separating them. The germline CDR1 and CDR2 sequences are SGHRS and YFSETQ. The CDR3 is 12 amino acids. Sequences were derived from peripheral blood, sampled on day 0 of AZD1222 vaccination. The chain has TRBV5-1 and TRBJ2-3, with a possible D match to TRBD1 (5 bases). This sequence was found in an adult in good health. DNA for the CDR3: TGCGCCAGCAGGACAGATCAAGATACGCAGTATTTT. Its translation: CASRTDQDTQYF.